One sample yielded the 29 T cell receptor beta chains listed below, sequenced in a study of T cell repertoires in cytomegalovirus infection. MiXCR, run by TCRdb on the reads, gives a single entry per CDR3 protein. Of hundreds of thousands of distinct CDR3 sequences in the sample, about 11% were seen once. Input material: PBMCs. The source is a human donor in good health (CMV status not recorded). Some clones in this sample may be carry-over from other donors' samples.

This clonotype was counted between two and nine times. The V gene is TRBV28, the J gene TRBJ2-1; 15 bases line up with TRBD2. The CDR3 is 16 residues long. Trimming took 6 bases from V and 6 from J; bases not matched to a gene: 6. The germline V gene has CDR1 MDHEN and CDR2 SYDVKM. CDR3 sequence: CASSRTSGRAPNEQFF. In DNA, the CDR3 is TGTGCCAGCAGCCGGACTAGCGGGAGGGCCCCCAATGAGCAGTTCTTC.

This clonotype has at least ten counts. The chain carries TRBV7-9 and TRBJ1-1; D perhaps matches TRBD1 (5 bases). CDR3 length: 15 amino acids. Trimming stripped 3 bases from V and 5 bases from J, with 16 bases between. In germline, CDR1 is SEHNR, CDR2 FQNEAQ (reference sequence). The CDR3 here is CASSLKGFKVTEAFF. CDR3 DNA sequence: TGTGCCAGCAGCTTGAAGGGGTTTAAGGTGACTGAAGCTTTCTTT.

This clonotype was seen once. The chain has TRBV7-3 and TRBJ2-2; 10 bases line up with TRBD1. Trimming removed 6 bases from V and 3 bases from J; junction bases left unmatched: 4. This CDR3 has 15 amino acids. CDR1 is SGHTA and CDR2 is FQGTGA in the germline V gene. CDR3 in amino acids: CASRRGQGYTGELFF. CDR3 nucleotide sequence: TGTGCCAGCAGAAGGGGACAGGGGTACACCGGGGAGCTGTTTTTT.

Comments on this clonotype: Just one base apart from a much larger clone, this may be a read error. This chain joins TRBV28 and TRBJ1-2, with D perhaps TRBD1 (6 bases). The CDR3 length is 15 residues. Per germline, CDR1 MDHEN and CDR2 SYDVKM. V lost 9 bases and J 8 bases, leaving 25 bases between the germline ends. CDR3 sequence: CASLPMGHGARGYTF. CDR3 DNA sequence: TGTGCCAGTCTCCCTATGGGACATGGGGCGCGAGGCTACACCTTC.

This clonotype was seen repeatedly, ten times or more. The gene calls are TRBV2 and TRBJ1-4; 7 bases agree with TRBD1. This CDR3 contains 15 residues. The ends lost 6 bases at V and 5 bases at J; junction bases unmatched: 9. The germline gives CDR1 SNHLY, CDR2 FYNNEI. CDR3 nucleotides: TGTGCCAGCAGCCTGATGACAGGGTCAAATGAAAAACTGTTTTTT. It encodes CASSLMTGSNEKLFF. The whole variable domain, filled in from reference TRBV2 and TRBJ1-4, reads EPEVTQTPSHQVTQMGQEVILRCVPISNHLYFYWYRQILGQKVEFLVSFYNNEISEKSEIFDDQFSVERPDGSNFTLKIRSTKLEDSAMYFCASSLMTGSNEKLFFGSGTQLSVL.

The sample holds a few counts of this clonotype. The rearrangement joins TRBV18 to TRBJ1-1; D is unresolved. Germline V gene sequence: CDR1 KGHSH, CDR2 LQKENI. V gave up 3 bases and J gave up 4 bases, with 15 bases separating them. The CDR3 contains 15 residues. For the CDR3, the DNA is TGTGCCAGCTCACCGGGAACGAAGTTGGGCACTGAAGCTTTCTTT. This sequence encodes CASSPGTKLGTEAFF.

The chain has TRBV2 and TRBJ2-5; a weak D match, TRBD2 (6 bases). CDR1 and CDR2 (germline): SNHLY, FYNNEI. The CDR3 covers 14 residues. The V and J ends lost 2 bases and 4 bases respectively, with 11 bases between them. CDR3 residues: CASSEPGLVETQYF. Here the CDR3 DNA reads TGTGCCAGCAGTGAACCGGGACTGGTAGAGACCCAGTACTTC.

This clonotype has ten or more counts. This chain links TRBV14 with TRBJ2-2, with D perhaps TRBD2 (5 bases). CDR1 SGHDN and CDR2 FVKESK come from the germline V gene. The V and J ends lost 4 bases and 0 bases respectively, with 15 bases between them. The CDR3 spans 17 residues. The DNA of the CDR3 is TGTGCCAGCAGCCCGCGCCTGGATAGCGCGAACACCGGGGAGCTGTTTTTT. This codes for CASSPRLDSANTGELFF.

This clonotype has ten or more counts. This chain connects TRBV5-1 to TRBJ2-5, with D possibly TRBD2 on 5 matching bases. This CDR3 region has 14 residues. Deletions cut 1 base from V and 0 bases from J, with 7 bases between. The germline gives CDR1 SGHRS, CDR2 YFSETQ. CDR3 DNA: TGCGCCAGCAGCTTGAGGAGGTACCAAGAGACCCAGTACTTC. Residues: CASSLRRYQETQYF.

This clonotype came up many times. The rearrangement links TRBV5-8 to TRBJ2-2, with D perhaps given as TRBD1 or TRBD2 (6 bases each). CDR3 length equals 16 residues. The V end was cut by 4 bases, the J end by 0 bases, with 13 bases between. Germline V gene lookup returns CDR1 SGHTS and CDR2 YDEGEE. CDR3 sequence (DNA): TGTGCCAGCAGCCCGGGGGCCCACGCGAACACCGGGGAGCTGTTTTTT. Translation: CASSPGAHANTGELFF.

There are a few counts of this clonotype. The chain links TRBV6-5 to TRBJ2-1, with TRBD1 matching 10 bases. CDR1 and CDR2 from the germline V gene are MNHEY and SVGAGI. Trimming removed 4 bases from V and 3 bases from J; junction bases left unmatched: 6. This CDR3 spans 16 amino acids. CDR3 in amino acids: CASSFTGQGLYNEQFF. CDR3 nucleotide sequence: TGTGCCAGCAGTTTTACGGGACAGGGGCTCTACAATGAGCAGTTCTTC.

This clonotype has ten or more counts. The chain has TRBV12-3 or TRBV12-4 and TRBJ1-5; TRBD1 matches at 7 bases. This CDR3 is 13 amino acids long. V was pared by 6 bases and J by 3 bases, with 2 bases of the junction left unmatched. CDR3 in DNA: TGTGCCAGCAGAGGACAGGACAATCAGCCCCAGCATTTT. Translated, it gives CASRGQDNQPQHF.

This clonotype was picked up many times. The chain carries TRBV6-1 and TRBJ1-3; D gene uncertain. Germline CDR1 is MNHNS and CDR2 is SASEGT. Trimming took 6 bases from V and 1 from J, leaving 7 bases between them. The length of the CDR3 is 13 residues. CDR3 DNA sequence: TGTGCCAGCAGGCCCCAATCTGGAAACACCATATATTTT. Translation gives CASRPQSGNTIYF.

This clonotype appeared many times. In DNA, the CDR3 is TGTGCCAGCAGTCCCAGGAGAGTTCCCTATGGCTACACCTTC. Translated: CASSPRRVPYGYTF. This chain uses TRBV27 with TRBJ1-2, with D unclear. Germline CDR1 MNHEY, CDR2 SMNVEV (reference sequence). The CDR3 has 14 amino acids. Trimming pared 5 bases from V and 4 bases from J, leaving 14 bases between.

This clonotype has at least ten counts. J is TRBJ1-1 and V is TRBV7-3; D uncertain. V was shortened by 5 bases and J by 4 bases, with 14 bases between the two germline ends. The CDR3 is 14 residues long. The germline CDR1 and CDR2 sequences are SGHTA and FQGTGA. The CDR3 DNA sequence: TGTGCCAGCAGCCATCCCCCGGAGAGCACTGAAGCTTTCTTT. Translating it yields CASSHPPESTEAFF.

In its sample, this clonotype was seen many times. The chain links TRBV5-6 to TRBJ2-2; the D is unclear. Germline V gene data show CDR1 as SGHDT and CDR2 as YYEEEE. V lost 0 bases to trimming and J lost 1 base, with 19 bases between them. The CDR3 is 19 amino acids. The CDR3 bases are TGTGCCAGCAGCTTGGATCTAGGTTGGGGAAGTTGGAACACCGGGGAGCTGTTTTTT. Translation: CASSLDLGWGSWNTGELFF.

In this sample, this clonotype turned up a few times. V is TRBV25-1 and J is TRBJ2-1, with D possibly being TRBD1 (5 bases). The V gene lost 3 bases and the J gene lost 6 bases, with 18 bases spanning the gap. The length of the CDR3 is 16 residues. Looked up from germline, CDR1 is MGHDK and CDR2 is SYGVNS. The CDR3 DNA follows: TGTGCCAGCAGTGATATATTACGGCAGGGTGGCAATGAGCAGTTCTTC. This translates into CASSDILRQGGNEQFF.

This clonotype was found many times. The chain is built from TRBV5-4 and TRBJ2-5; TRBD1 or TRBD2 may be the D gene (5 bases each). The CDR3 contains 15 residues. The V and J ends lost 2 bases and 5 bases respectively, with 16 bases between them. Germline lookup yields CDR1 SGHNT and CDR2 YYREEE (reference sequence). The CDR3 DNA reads TGTGCCAGCAGCTTTCCGGGACCCGGGAAGGAGACCCAGTACTTC. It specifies CASSFPGPGKETQYF.

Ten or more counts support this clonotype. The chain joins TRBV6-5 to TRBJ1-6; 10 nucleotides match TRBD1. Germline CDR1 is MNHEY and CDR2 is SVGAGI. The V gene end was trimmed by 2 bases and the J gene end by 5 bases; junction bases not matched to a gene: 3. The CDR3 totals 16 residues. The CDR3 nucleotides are TGTGCCAGCAGTTACCAGGGACAGGGGAATAATTCACCCCTCCACTTT. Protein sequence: CASSYQGQGNNSPLHF.

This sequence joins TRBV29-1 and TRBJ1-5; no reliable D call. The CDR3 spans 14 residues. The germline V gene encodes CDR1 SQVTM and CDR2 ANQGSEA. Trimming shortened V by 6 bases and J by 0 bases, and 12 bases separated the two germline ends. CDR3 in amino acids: CSVIETDSNQPQHF. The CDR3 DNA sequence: TGCAGCGTGATTGAAACGGATAGCAATCAGCCCCAGCATTTT.

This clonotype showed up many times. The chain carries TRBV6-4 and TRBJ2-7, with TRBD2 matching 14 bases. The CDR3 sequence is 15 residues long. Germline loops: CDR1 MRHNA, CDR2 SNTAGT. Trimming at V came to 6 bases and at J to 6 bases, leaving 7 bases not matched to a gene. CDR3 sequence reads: CASRRGTSGGCEQYF. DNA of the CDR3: TGTGCCAGCAGACGAGGGACTAGCGGGGGTTGCGAGCAGTACTTC.

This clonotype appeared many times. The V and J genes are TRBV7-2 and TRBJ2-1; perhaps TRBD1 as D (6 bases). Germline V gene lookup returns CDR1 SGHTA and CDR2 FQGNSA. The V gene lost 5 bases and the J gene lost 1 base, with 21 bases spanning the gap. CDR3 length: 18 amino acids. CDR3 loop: CASSRPPAGRGSYNEQFF. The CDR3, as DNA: TGTGCCAGCAGCCGGCCCCCGGCGGGCAGGGGATCCTACAATGAGCAGTTCTTC.

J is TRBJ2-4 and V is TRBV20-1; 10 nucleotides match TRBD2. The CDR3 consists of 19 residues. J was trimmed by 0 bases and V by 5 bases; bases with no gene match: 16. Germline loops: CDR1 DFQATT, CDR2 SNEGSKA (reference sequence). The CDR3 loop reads CSAVPPSGGARLAKNIQYF. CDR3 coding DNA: TGCAGTGCTGTCCCCCCTAGCGGGGGTGCGAGGCTAGCCAAAAACATTCAGTACTTC.

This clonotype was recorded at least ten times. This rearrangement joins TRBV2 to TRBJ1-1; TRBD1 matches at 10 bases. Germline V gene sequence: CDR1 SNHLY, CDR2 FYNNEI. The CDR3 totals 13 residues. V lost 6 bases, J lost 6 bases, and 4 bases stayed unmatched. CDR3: CASRATGGPEAFF. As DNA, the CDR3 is TGTGCCAGCAGAGCGACAGGGGGCCCTGAAGCTTTCTTT.

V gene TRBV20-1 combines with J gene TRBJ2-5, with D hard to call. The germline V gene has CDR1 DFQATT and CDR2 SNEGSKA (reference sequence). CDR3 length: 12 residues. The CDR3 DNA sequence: TGCAGCGACAACCGGAACCAAGAGACCCAGTACTTC. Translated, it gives CSDNRNQETQYF.

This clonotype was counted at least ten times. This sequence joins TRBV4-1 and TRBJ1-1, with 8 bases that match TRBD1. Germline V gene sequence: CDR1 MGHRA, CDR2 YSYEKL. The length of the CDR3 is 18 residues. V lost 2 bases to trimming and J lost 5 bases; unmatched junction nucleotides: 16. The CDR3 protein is CASSQHAIRRGLGTEAFF. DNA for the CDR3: TGCGCCAGCAGCCAACACGCCATCCGCAGGGGGCTTGGAACTGAAGCTTTCTTT.

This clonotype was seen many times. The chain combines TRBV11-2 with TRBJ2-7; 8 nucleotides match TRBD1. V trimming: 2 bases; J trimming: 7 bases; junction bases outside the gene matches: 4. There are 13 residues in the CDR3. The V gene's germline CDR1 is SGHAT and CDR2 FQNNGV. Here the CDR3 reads CASSLQGAEEQYF. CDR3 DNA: TGTGCCAGCAGCTTACAGGGGGCAGAAGAGCAGTACTTC. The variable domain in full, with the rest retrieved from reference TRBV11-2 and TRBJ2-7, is EAGVAQSPRYKIIEKRQSVAFWCNPISGHATLYWYQQILGQGPKLLIQFQNNGVVDDSQLPKDRFSAERLKGVDSTLKIQPAKLEDSAVYLCASSLQGAEEQYFGPGTRLTVT.

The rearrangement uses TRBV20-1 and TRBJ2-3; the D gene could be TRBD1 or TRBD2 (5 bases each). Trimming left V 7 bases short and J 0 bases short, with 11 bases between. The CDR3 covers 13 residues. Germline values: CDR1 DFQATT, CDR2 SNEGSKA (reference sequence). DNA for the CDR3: TGCAGTGGGGGACCCAGGAGCACAGATACGCAGTATTTT. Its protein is CSGGPRSTDTQYF.

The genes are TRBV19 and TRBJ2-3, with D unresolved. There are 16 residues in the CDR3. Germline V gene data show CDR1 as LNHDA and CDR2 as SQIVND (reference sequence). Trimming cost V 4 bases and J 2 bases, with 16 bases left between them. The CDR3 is CASSSSSVTLTDTQYF. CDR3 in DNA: TGTGCCAGTAGTAGCTCATCCGTCACCCTCACAGATACGCAGTATTTT.